This T cell receptor beta chain stems from a study of T cell changes during pregnancy in multiple sclerosis. Some clones are missing from TCRdb's copy, which holds only in-frame ones; the method was immunoSEQ multiplex PCR. The sample includes tens of thousands of clones, around 93% of them seen just once. Germline CDR1 SGHVS, CDR2 FNYEAQ. V shed 5 bases and J shed 0 bases, with 13 bases lying between them. The CDR3 contains 15 residues. The sequenced sample was CD8+ T cells from peripheral blood mononuclear cells, obtained after pregnancy. This receptor was obtained from a female donor with multiple sclerosis, enrolled in a pregnancy study. The chain joins TRBV7-6 to TRBJ1-1; a weak D match, TRBD1 (5 bases). The CDR3 DNA reads as TGTGCCAGCAGCCCCCCGGCAGGGCTGAACACTGAAGCTTTCTTT. Its translation: CASSPPAGLNTEAFF.